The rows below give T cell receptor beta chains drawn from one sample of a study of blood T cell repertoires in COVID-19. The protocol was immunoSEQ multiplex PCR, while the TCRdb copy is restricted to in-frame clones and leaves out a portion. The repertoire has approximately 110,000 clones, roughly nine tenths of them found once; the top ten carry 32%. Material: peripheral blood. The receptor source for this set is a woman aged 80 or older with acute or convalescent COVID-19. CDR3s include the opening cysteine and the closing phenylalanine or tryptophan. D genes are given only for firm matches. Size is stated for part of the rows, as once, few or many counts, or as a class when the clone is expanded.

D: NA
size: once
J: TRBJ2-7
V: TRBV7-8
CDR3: CASSPDSRAYEQYF
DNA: TGTGCCAGCAGCCCGGACAGTAGGGCCTACGAGCAGTACTTC

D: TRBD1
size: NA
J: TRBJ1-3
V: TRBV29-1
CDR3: CSGRGLSGNTIYF
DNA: TGCAGCGGCAGGGGGCTATCTGGAAACACCATATATTTT

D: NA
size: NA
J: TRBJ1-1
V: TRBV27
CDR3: CASSLSQVSTEAFF
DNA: TGTGCCAGCAGTTTATCCCAGGTCTCCACTGAAGCTTTCTTT

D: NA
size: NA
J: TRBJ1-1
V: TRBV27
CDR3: CASSWWRAGSGTEAFF
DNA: TGTGCCAGCAGTTGGTGGAGGGCGGGTTCGGGGACTGAAGCTTTCTTT

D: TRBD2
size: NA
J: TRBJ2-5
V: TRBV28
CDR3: CASSFLSGGAETQYF
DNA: TGTGCCAGCAGTTTCCTAAGCGGGGGGGCCGAGACCCAGTACTTC

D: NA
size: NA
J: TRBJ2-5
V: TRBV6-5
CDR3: CASRMTPQETQYF
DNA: TGTGCCAGCAGGATGACTCCTCAAGAGACCCAGTACTTC

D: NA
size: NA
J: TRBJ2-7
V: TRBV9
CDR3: CASSVDPGGLPYYEQYF
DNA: TGTGCCAGCAGCGTAGATCCCGGGGGTCTCCCCTACTACGAGCAGTACTTC

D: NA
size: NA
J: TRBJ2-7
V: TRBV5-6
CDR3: CASSLSGYEQYF
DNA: TGTGCCAGCAGCTTGTCAGGCTACGAGCAGTACTTC

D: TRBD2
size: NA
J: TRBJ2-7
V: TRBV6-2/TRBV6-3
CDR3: CASSHLYSGLAVRSSYEQYF
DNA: TGTGCCAGCAGCCATCTTTATTCGGGACTAGCGGTCAGGAGCTCCTACGAGCAGTACTTC

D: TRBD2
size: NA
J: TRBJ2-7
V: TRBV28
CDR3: CASRILETSGVGEQYF
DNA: TGTGCCAGCAGGATCTTGGAGACTAGCGGGGTGGGTGAGCAGTACTTC

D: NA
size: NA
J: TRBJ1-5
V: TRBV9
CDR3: CASPGGDDQPQHF
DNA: TGTGCCAGCCCTGGGGGGGATGATCAGCCCCAGCATTTT

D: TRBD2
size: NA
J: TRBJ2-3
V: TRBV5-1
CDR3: CASSLASGGSSTDTQYF
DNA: TGCGCCAGCAGCTTGGCTAGCGGGGGGTCTAGCACAGATACGCAGTATTTT

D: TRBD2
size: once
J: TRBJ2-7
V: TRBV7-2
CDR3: CASSPERGGPGEQYF
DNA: TGTGCCAGCAGCCCGGAGCGGGGGGGCCCCGGCGAGCAGTACTTC

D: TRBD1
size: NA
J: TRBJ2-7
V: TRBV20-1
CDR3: CSASDRGRTYEQYF
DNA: TGCAGTGCTAGTGACAGGGGGCGTACCTACGAGCAGTACTTC

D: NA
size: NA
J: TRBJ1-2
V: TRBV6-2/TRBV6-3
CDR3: CASSQGNYGYTF
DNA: TGTGCCAGCAGTCAGGGGAACTATGGCTACACCTTC

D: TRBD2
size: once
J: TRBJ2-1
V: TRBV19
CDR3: CASSKGLAGGSLNEQFF
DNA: TGTGCCAGTAGTAAGGGACTAGCGGGGGGGTCCCTCAATGAGCAGTTCTTC

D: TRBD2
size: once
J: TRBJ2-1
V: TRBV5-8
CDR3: CASSQGLAGNNEQFF
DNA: TGTGCCAGCAGCCAGGGACTAGCGGGCAACAATGAGCAGTTCTTC

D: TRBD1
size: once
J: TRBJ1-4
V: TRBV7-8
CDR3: CASSSTGGSEKLFF
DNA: TGTGCCAGCAGCTCGACAGGGGGAAGTGAAAAACTGTTTTTT

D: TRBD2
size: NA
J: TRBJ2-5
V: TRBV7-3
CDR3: CASSLQRGHQETQYF
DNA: TGTGCCAGCAGCTTACAGCGGGGCCATCAAGAGACCCAGTACTTC

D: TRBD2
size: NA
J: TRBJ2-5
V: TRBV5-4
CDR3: CASSLGVTSGGETQYF
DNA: TGTGCCAGCAGCTTGGGGGTTACTAGCGGGGGAGAGACCCAGTACTTC

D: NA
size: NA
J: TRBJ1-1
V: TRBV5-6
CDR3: CASSLGGRRPNTEAFF
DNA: TGTGCCAGCAGCTTGGGGGGGCGTAGACCGAACACTGAAGCTTTCTTT

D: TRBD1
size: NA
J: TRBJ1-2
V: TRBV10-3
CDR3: CAITDRTGAGHGYTF
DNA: TGTGCCATCACTGACCGGACAGGGGCAGGACATGGCTACACCTTC

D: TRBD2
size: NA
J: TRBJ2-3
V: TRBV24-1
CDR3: CATSDSSRGFVTDTQYF
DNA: TGTGCCACCAGTGATTCATCGCGGGGGTTCGTCACAGATACGCAGTATTTT

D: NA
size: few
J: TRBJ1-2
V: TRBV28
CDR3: CASSPLSYGYTF
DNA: TGTGCCAGCAGTCCCCTTTCCTATGGCTACACCTTC

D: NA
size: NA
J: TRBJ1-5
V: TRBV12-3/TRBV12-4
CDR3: CASSLGPRQPQHF
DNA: TGTGCCAGCAGTTTAGGGCCCCGTCAGCCCCAGCATTTT

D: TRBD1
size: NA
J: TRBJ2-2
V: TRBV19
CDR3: CASRRTGDTGELFF
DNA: TGTGCCAGTAGGCGGACAGGAGACACCGGGGAGCTGTTTTTT

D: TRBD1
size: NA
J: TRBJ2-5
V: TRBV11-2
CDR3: CASSSFVGGFTGEETQYF
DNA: TGTGCCAGCAGCTCTTTTGTTGGGGGTTTTACAGGGGAGGAGACCCAGTACTTC

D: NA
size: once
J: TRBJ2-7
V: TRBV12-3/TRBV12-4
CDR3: CASSLAEFYEQYF
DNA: TGTGCCAGCAGTTTAGCTGAGTTCTACGAGCAGTACTTC

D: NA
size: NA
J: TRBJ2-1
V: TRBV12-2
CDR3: CASRLLAVAGGYSYNEQFF
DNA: TGTGCAAGTCGCTTACTTGCCGTCGCGGGGGGGTACTCCTACAATGAGCAGTTCTTC

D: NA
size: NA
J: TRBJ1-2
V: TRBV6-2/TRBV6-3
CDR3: CASSSTLPGTGGGYTF
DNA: TGTGCCAGCAGTTCAACGTTGCCCGGGACTGGTGGTGGCTACACCTTC

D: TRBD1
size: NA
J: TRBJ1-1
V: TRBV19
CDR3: CASSFGTGLAFF
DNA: TGTGCCAGTAGTTTTGGGACAGGGTTGGCTTTCTTT

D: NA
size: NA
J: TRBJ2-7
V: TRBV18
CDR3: CASSPPGSSYEQYF
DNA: TGTGCCAGCTCACCACCGGGCAGCTCCTACGAGCAGTACTTC

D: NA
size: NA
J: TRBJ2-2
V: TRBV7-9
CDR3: CASSLQGSTGELFF
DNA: TGTGCCAGCAGTCTACAGGGTAGCACCGGGGAGCTGTTTTTT

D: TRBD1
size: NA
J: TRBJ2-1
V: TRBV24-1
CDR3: CATSDRQGIYNEQFF
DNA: TGTGCCACCAGTGACCGACAGGGAATCTACAATGAGCAGTTCTTC

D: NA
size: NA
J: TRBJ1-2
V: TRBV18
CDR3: CASSPPGATGYTF
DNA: TGTGCCAGCTCACCACCGGGGGCGACTGGCTACACCTTC

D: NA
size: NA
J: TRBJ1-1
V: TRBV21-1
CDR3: CASSPRDRGRVTEAFF
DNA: TGTGCCAGCAGCCCCCGGGACAGGGGGCGCGTCACTGAAGCTTTCTTT

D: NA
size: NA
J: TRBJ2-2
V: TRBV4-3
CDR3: CASSQDWRGGNTGELFF
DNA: TGCGCCAGCAGCCAAGATTGGAGGGGGGGGAACACCGGGGAGCTGTTTTTT

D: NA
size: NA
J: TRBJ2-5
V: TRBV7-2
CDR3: CASSSQGMGETQYF
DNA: TGTGCCAGCAGCTCTCAGGGAATGGGAGAGACCCAGTACTTC

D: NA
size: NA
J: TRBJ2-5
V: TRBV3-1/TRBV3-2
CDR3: CASSQPDQETQYF
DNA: TGTGCCAGCAGCCAACCTGACCAAGAGACCCAGTACTTC

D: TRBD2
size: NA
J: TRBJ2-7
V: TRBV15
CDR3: CATAPGAGGRDEQYF
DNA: TGTGCCACCGCCCCAGGAGCGGGGGGACGGGACGAGCAGTACTTC

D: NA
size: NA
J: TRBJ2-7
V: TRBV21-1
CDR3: CASSHPVRGRYYEQYF
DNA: TGTGCCAGCAGCCACCCGGTCAGGGGGCGATACTACGAGCAGTACTTC

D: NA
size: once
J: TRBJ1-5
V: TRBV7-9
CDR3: CASSGGAASGNQPQHF
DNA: TGTGCCAGCAGCGGAGGGGCAGCCTCGGGCAATCAGCCCCAGCATTTT

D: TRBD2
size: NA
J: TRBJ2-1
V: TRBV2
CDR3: CASSDIQRGAEEQFF
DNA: TGTGCCAGCAGTGACATCCAGCGGGGGGCAGAAGAGCAGTTCTTC

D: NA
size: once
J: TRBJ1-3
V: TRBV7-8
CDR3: CASSFNTEGAPGNTIYF
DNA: TGTGCCAGCAGCTTCAACACAGAAGGGGCGCCTGGAAACACCATATATTTT

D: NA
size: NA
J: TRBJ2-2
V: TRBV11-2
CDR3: CASSILVAGELFF
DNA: TGTGCCAGCAGCATACTGGTCGCCGGGGAGCTGTTTTTT

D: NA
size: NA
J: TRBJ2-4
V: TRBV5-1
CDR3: CASSLAGSQSIQYF
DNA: TGCGCCAGCAGCTTGGCGGGGAGCCAGAGCATTCAGTACTTC

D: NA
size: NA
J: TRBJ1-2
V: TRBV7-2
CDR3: CASSLGYGRADTNYGYTF
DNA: TGTGCCAGCAGCTTGGGATACGGCAGGGCAGATACTAACTATGGCTACACCTTC

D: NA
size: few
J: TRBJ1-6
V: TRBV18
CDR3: CASSPTGGNSPLHF
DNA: TGTGCCAGCTCACCAACGGGGGGGAATTCACCCCTCCACTTT

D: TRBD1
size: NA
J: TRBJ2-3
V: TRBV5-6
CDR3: CASSWGQGTDTQYF
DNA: TGTGCCAGCAGCTGGGGACAGGGGACAGATACGCAGTATTTT

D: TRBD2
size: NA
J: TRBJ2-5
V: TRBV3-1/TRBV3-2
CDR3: CASSQVAGEKTQYF
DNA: TGTGCCAGCAGCCAAGTAGCGGGGGAGAAGACCCAGTACTTC

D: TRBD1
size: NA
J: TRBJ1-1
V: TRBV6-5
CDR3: CASSATGSTEAFF
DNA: TGTGCCAGCAGCGCGACAGGGTCGACTGAAGCTTTCTTT

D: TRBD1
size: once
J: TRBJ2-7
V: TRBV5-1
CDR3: CASSGTGGSYEQYF
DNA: TGCGCCAGCAGCGGGACAGGGGGCTCCTACGAGCAGTACTTC